The 17 T cell receptor beta chains below were found in one sample sequenced in a study of PD-1 blockade in classical Hodgkin lymphoma. Relapse was seen in all patients after autologous stem cell transplantation, and brentuximab vedotin exposure was variable. Only in-frame clones appear in the TCRdb table, and some are missing; sequencing was by immunoSEQ multiplex PCR. The repertoire holds approximately 65,000 clones, 88% seen once, with 12% in the top ten. Material: peripheral blood mononuclear cells (PBMCs), obtained at baseline. These receptor sequences come from a human donor with classical Hodgkin lymphoma.

The chain carries TRBV7-2 and TRBJ2-7, with TRBD2 as a possible D gene (5 bases). The length of the CDR3 is 13 residues. Per the germline V gene, CDR1 is SGHTA and CDR2 is FQGNSA. Trimming pared 1 base from V and 6 bases from J, leaving 10 bases between. CDR3 in amino acids: CASSLGRWVEQYF. DNA for the CDR3: TGTGCCAGCAGCTTAGGGAGGTGGGTCGAGCAGTACTTC.

The chain links TRBV27 to TRBJ2-7, with TRBD1 identical over 8 bases. Germline-derived CDR1 and CDR2 are MNHEY and SMNVEV (reference sequence). The CDR3 has 14 residues. The V gene end was trimmed by 4 bases and the J gene end by 6 bases; junction bases not matched to a gene: 8. This CDR3 reads CASSYPDRVSEQYF. CDR3 DNA: TGTGCCAGCAGTTACCCGGACAGGGTCAGCGAGCAGTACTTC.

The chain employs TRBV7-9 and TRBJ1-5; D remains ambiguous. Germline values: CDR1 SEHNR, CDR2 FQNEAQ (reference sequence). V was trimmed by 2 bases and J by 0 bases, leaving 5 bases between them. CDR3 length: 14 residues. The CDR3 sequence: CASSLLNSNQPQHF. The CDR3 nucleotides are TGTGCCAGCAGCTTACTCAATAGCAATCAGCCCCAGCATTTT. Together with reference TRBV7-9 and TRBJ1-5, the CDR3 gives the full variable domain: DTGVSQNPRHKITKRGQNVTFRCDPISEHNRLYWYRQTLGQGPEFLTYFQNEAQLEKSRLLSDRFSAERPKGSFSTLEIQRTEQGDSAMYLCASSLLNSNQPQHFGDGTRLSIL.

V is TRBV5-8 and J is TRBJ2-3; 7 bases align to TRBD2. Germline V gives CDR1 SGHTS, CDR2 YDEGEE. The CDR3 is 16 residues long. V dropped 0 bases and J dropped 4; count of bases not matched to a gene: 8. CDR3 loop: CASSLAGAGWADTQYF. CDR3 nucleotide sequence: TGTGCCAGCAGCTTGGCTGGAGCGGGGTGGGCAGATACGCAGTATTTT.

The chain uses TRBV5-1 and TRBJ2-1; 9 bases are a match to TRBD2. CDR1 is SGHRS and CDR2 is YFSETQ in the germline V gene. J lost 2 bases, V lost 2 bases, and 2 bases had no gene match. The CDR3 extends over 15 amino acids. CDR3 in DNA: TGCGCCAGCAGCTTAACTAGCGGGCCCTACAATGAGCAGTTCTTC. Residues: CASSLTSGPYNEQFF.

This chain joins TRBV4-3 and TRBJ1-2; 10 bases line up with TRBD1. Germline loops: CDR1 LGHNA, CDR2 YSLEER. V trimming: 4 bases; J trimming: 4 bases; junction bases outside the gene matches: 6. There are 15 residues in the CDR3. The CDR3 bases are TGCGCCAGCAGCCCAGGGACAGGGGAAGGCTATGGCTACACCTTC. Translation gives CASSPGTGEGYGYTF.

The genes are TRBV7-2 and TRBJ2-1, with TRBD2 identical over 7 bases. Germline values: CDR1 SGHTA, CDR2 FQGNSA. The ends lost 5 bases at V and 2 bases at J; junction bases unmatched: 6. The CDR3 extends over 15 amino acids. CDR3 coding DNA: TGTGCCAGCAGCGTAGAGCGGGGCGCCTACAATGAGCAGTTCTTC. The encoded protein is CASSVERGAYNEQFF.

This rearrangement joins TRBV5-6 to TRBJ1-2; tentative D call: TRBD1 (5 bases). The V end was cut by 4 bases, the J end by 1 base, with 8 bases between. Germline V gene data show CDR1 as SGHDT and CDR2 as YYEEEE. The CDR3 is made up of 13 amino acids. The CDR3 nucleotides read TGTGCCAGCAGCCCTGACAGTAACTATGGCTACACCTTC. Translating it yields CASSPDSNYGYTF.

A single count supports this clone. The chain employs TRBV29-1 and TRBJ2-2; D unclear. Germline CDR1 SQVTM, CDR2 ANQGSEA. The CDR3 spans 14 residues. Trimming removed 1 base from V and 1 base from J, with 7 bases in between. For the CDR3, the DNA is TGCAGCGTTGAAGGTGGCTTGAACACCGGGGAGCTGTTTTTT. This translates into CSVEGGLNTGELFF.

The chain couples TRBV19 to TRBJ1-5; D possibly corresponds to TRBD1 (6 bases). Germline V gene lookup returns CDR1 LNHDA and CDR2 SQIVND (reference sequence). The CDR3 length is 15 residues. Trimming cost V 0 bases and J 6 bases, with 12 bases left between them. CDR3 nucleotide sequence: TGTGCCAGTAGTATAGATGGGGGGCTGAGTCAGCCCCAGCATTTT. Its translation: CASSIDGGLSQPQHF.

The rearrangement uses TRBV5-4 and TRBJ2-7; D is perhaps TRBD1 (8 bases). V was pared by 3 bases and J by 5 bases, with 21 bases between. Looked up from germline, CDR1 is SGHNT and CDR2 is YYREEE (reference sequence). This CDR3 region has 16 residues. The CDR3: CASSWGGRQGSHEQYF. CDR3 bases: TGTGCCAGCAGCTGGGGGGGCCGACAGGGGAGCCACGAGCAGTACTTC.

J is TRBJ1-2 and V is TRBV6-6; the D gene is possibly TRBD1 (6 bases). The germline V gene encodes CDR1 MNHNY and CDR2 SVGAGI (reference sequence). This CDR3 contains 16 residues. V shed 4 bases and J shed 3 bases, with 18 bases lying between them. CDR3: CASSFYPTGRHYGYTF. In DNA form, the CDR3 reads TGTGCCAGCAGTTTCTATCCCACAGGGAGACACTATGGCTACACCTTC.

The V call is TRBV27, the J call TRBJ2-1; 7 bases align to TRBD1. J was trimmed by 8 bases and V by 5 bases; bases with no gene match: 6. The V gene's germline CDR1 is MNHEY and CDR2 SMNVEV (reference sequence). This CDR3 is 13 amino acids long. In nucleotides, the CDR3 is TGTGCCAGCAGTATAAGACAGGGCTATGAGCAGTTCTTC. Translating gives CASSIRQGYEQFF.

The rearrangement links TRBV29-1 to TRBJ1-2, with 7 bases matching TRBD1. Trimming removed 6 bases from V and 2 bases from J; junction bases left unmatched: 3. Germline V gives CDR1 SQVTM, CDR2 ANQGSEA. The CDR3 is 12 residues long. The CDR3 nucleotides are TGCAGCGTCGGGACAGCAAACTATGGCTACACCTTC. Translated, it gives CSVGTANYGYTF.

The chain has TRBV6-5 and TRBJ2-1, with D unresolved. V was pared by 0 bases and J by 8 bases, with 8 bases between. This CDR3 is built from 13 residues. Per germline, CDR1 MNHEY and CDR2 SVGAGI. This chain's CDR3 is CASSYSNWDEQFF. The CDR3 bases are TGTGCCAGCAGTTACTCGAATTGGGATGAGCAGTTCTTC.

The V call is TRBV6-5, the J call TRBJ1-1; 7 nucleotides line up with TRBD1. CDR1 and CDR2 from the germline V gene are MNHEY and SVGAGI. CDR3 length: 14 residues. The V gene end was trimmed by 6 bases and the J gene end by 2 bases; junction bases not matched to a gene: 6. CDR3 nucleotide sequence: TGTGCCAGCAGATGGGGGACAGTTAACACTGAAGCTTTCTTT. This sequence encodes CASRWGTVNTEAFF.

This CDR3 reads CASSQVPWGTNEKLFF. CDR3 sequence (DNA): TGTGCCAGCAGCCAAGTACCTTGGGGGACTAATGAAAAACTGTTTTTT. This chain joins TRBV4-2 and TRBJ1-4, with D perhaps TRBD1 (5 bases). Germline V gene sequence: CDR1 LGHNA, CDR2 YNFKEQ. The CDR3 is 16 amino acids. Trimming removed 1 base at V and 2 bases at J, with 11 bases between.